These T cell receptor beta chains were read from a single sample in a study of blood T cell repertoires in COVID-19. Only in-frame clones appear in the TCRdb table, and some are missing; sequencing was by immunoSEQ multiplex PCR. This table holds about 280,000 clones, about 90% found once. Sequences were obtained from PBMCs or T cells enriched from blood (not recorded which). All receptors derive from a woman aged 18-35 years with acute COVID-19. CDR3s include the opening cysteine and the closing phenylalanine or tryptophan. D genes are given only for firm matches. Clone sizes are given selectively: once, few, many, or a class where the clone is expanded.

j_gene: TRBJ1-3; v_gene: TRBV5-4; abundance: .; d_gene: .; CDR3aa: CASSLGLLGNTIYF; CDR3nt: TGTGCCAGCAGCTTGGGTCTCCTTGGAAACACCATATATTTT
j_gene: TRBJ2-5; v_gene: TRBV28; abundance: once; d_gene: TRBD1; CDR3aa: CASSFGTGVGETQYF; CDR3nt: TGTGCCAGCAGTTTCGGGACAGGGGTTGGAGAGACCCAGTACTTC
j_gene: TRBJ2-3; v_gene: TRBV7-8; abundance: once; d_gene: TRBD2; CDR3aa: CASSSRLAYTDTQYF; CDR3nt: TGTGCCAGCAGCTCGAGACTAGCTTACACAGATACGCAGTATTTT
j_gene: TRBJ2-5; v_gene: TRBV6-5; abundance: .; d_gene: TRBD2; CDR3aa: CAAGTSGETQYF; CDR3nt: TGTGCCGCCGGGACTAGCGGGGAGACCCAGTACTTC
j_gene: TRBJ2-5; v_gene: TRBV7-8; abundance: .; d_gene: .; CDR3aa: CASSPDRYQETQYF; CDR3nt: TGTGCCAGCAGCCCAGACAGATATCAAGAGACCCAGTACTTC
j_gene: TRBJ2-7; v_gene: TRBV11-2; abundance: .; d_gene: .; CDR3aa: CASSYPPTSYYSYEQYF; CDR3nt: TGTGCCAGCAGCTACCCCCCAACTAGCTATTACTCCTACGAGCAGTACTTC
j_gene: TRBJ1-3; v_gene: TRBV3-1/TRBV3-2; abundance: .; d_gene: .; CDR3aa: CASSRTGVGGNTIYF; CDR3nt: TGTGCCAGCAGTCGAACGGGTGTCGGTGGAAACACCATATATTTT
j_gene: TRBJ1-3; v_gene: TRBV28; abundance: few; d_gene: TRBD1; CDR3aa: CASSLGQDAGNTIYF; CDR3nt: TGTGCCAGCAGTTTGGGACAGGACGCTGGAAACACCATATATTTT
j_gene: TRBJ2-3; v_gene: TRBV28; abundance: once; d_gene: TRBD2; CDR3aa: CASSYGTSGRAGDTQYF; CDR3nt: TGTGCCAGCAGTTACGGGACTAGCGGGAGGGCCGGGGATACGCAGTATTTT
j_gene: TRBJ2-7; v_gene: TRBV29-1; abundance: .; d_gene: TRBD1; CDR3aa: CSVLGQGSGEQYF; CDR3nt: TGCAGCGTCCTGGGACAGGGGTCAGGGGAGCAGTACTTC
j_gene: TRBJ2-7; v_gene: TRBV30; abundance: .; d_gene: .; CDR3aa: CAWSVLGQGTYEQYF; CDR3nt: TGTGCCTGGAGTGTTTTGGGGCAGGGTACCTACGAGCAGTACTTC
j_gene: TRBJ1-5; v_gene: TRBV9; abundance: .; d_gene: TRBD1; CDR3aa: CASSPRQGDQPQHF; CDR3nt: TGTGCCAGCAGCCCCCGACAGGGGGATCAGCCCCAGCATTTT
j_gene: TRBJ1-3; v_gene: TRBV2; abundance: once; d_gene: .; CDR3aa: CASGALTDRTGNTIYF; CDR3nt: TGTGCCAGCGGGGCCTTGACAGATAGGACTGGAAACACCATATATTTT
j_gene: TRBJ2-7; v_gene: TRBV7-2; abundance: .; d_gene: TRBD2; CDR3aa: CASSLAGLAGGFFSYEQYF; CDR3nt: TGTGCCAGCAGCTTAGCTGGGCTAGCGGGAGGGTTCTTCTCCTACGAGCAGTACTTC
j_gene: TRBJ2-1; v_gene: TRBV6-2/TRBV6-3; abundance: .; d_gene: .; CDR3aa: CASSPTGLSYNEQFF; CDR3nt: TGTGCCAGCAGCCCTACAGGACTATCCTACAATGAGCAGTTCTTC
j_gene: TRBJ2-3; v_gene: TRBV7-2; abundance: .; d_gene: TRBD1; CDR3aa: CASSFTGGGTDTQYF; CDR3nt: TGTGCCAGCAGCTTTACAGGGGGCGGCACAGATACGCAGTATTTT
j_gene: TRBJ1-6; v_gene: TRBV6-5; abundance: .; d_gene: .; CDR3aa: CASSYVLGGSPLHF; CDR3nt: TGTGCCAGCAGTTACGTATTGGGGGGTTCACCCCTCCACTTT
j_gene: TRBJ2-3; v_gene: TRBV29-1; abundance: .; d_gene: .; CDR3aa: CSVARGPTDTQYF; CDR3nt: TGCAGCGTTGCGCGGGGACCCACAGATACGCAGTATTTT
j_gene: TRBJ1-1; v_gene: TRBV5-4; abundance: .; d_gene: .; CDR3aa: CASSSAGKSTEAFF; CDR3nt: TGTGCCAGCAGCTCCGCGGGGAAGTCCACTGAAGCTTTCTTT
j_gene: TRBJ2-1; v_gene: TRBV6-5; abundance: .; d_gene: TRBD2; CDR3aa: CASSPGLDLVEQFF; CDR3nt: TGTGCCAGCAGTCCTGGACTAGATTTGGTTGAGCAGTTCTTC
j_gene: TRBJ1-5; v_gene: TRBV19; abundance: few; d_gene: .; CDR3aa: CASSISGRGRNQPQHF; CDR3nt: TGTGCCAGTAGTATATCCGGCAGGGGACGGAATCAGCCCCAGCATTTT
j_gene: TRBJ2-7; v_gene: TRBV7-9; abundance: .; d_gene: .; CDR3aa: CASSFNSEQYF; CDR3nt: TGTGCCAGCAGCTTTAACTCCGAGCAGTACTTC
j_gene: TRBJ1-2; v_gene: TRBV11-2; abundance: .; d_gene: .; CDR3aa: CASSLEAGPVVGYTF; CDR3nt: TGTGCCAGCAGCTTAGAGGCAGGCCCCGTAGTAGGCTACACCTTC
j_gene: TRBJ2-1; v_gene: TRBV13; abundance: .; d_gene: .; CDR3aa: CASSLVGGEQFF; CDR3nt: TGTGCCAGCAGCTTAGTAGGGGGTGAGCAGTTCTTC
j_gene: TRBJ2-1; v_gene: TRBV9; abundance: .; d_gene: TRBD2; CDR3aa: CASSGIAGGHNEQFF; CDR3nt: TGTGCCAGCAGCGGCATAGCGGGAGGACACAATGAGCAGTTCTTC
j_gene: TRBJ2-2; v_gene: TRBV5-1; abundance: few; d_gene: .; CDR3aa: CASSLSFQGGSNTGELFF; CDR3nt: TGCGCCAGCAGCTTGAGTTTCCAGGGCGGTTCGAACACCGGGGAGCTGTTTTTT
j_gene: TRBJ1-1; v_gene: TRBV2; abundance: once; d_gene: .; CDR3aa: CASSESLGANTEAFF; CDR3nt: TGTGCCAGCAGTGAATCGTTAGGGGCGAACACTGAAGCTTTCTTT
j_gene: TRBJ2-1; v_gene: TRBV11-3; abundance: .; d_gene: TRBD2; CDR3aa: CASSLSGRGGNNEQFF; CDR3nt: TGTGCCAGCAGCTTAAGCGGGAGAGGGGGGAACAATGAGCAGTTCTTC
j_gene: TRBJ2-7; v_gene: TRBV3-1/TRBV3-2; abundance: .; d_gene: TRBD2; CDR3aa: CASSHASGTYEQYF; CDR3nt: TGTGCCAGCAGCCATGCTAGCGGGACCTACGAGCAGTACTTC
j_gene: TRBJ1-2; v_gene: TRBV24-1; abundance: .; d_gene: .; CDR3aa: CATSDYRESGYTF; CDR3nt: TGTGCCACCAGTGATTACAGGGAAAGTGGCTACACCTTC
j_gene: TRBJ1-2; v_gene: TRBV28; abundance: .; d_gene: TRBD1; CDR3aa: CASSGTGVYYGYTF; CDR3nt: TGTGCCAGCAGTGGGACAGGGGTGTACTATGGCTACACCTTC
j_gene: TRBJ2-5; v_gene: TRBV25-1; abundance: once; d_gene: .; CDR3aa: CASSAPDRIQETQYF; CDR3nt: TGTGCCAGCAGTGCCCCCGACAGGATTCAAGAGACCCAGTACTTC
j_gene: TRBJ2-1; v_gene: TRBV5-1; abundance: .; d_gene: .; CDR3aa: CASSLGQGFTYNEQFF; CDR3nt: TGCGCCAGCAGCTTGGGTCAGGGGTTTACCTACAATGAGCAGTTCTTC
j_gene: TRBJ1-2; v_gene: TRBV6-5; abundance: .; d_gene: .; CDR3aa: CASNPTGDYGYTF; CDR3nt: TGTGCCAGCAACCCGACAGGTGATTATGGCTACACCTTC
j_gene: TRBJ2-1; v_gene: TRBV6-4; abundance: few; d_gene: .; CDR3aa: CASSDSSIRVPYNEQFF; CDR3nt: TGTGCCAGCAGTGACTCTAGTATCAGGGTCCCTTACAATGAGCAGTTCTTC
j_gene: TRBJ1-1; v_gene: TRBV10-3; abundance: .; d_gene: TRBD1; CDR3aa: CAISGTGYTEAFF; CDR3nt: TGTGCCATCAGTGGGACAGGGTACACTGAAGCTTTCTTT
j_gene: TRBJ2-5; v_gene: TRBV29-1; abundance: once; d_gene: TRBD1; CDR3aa: CSVENKGQSFWTQYF; CDR3nt: TGCAGCGTTGAGAACAAGGGACAGTCCTTTTGGACCCAGTACTTC